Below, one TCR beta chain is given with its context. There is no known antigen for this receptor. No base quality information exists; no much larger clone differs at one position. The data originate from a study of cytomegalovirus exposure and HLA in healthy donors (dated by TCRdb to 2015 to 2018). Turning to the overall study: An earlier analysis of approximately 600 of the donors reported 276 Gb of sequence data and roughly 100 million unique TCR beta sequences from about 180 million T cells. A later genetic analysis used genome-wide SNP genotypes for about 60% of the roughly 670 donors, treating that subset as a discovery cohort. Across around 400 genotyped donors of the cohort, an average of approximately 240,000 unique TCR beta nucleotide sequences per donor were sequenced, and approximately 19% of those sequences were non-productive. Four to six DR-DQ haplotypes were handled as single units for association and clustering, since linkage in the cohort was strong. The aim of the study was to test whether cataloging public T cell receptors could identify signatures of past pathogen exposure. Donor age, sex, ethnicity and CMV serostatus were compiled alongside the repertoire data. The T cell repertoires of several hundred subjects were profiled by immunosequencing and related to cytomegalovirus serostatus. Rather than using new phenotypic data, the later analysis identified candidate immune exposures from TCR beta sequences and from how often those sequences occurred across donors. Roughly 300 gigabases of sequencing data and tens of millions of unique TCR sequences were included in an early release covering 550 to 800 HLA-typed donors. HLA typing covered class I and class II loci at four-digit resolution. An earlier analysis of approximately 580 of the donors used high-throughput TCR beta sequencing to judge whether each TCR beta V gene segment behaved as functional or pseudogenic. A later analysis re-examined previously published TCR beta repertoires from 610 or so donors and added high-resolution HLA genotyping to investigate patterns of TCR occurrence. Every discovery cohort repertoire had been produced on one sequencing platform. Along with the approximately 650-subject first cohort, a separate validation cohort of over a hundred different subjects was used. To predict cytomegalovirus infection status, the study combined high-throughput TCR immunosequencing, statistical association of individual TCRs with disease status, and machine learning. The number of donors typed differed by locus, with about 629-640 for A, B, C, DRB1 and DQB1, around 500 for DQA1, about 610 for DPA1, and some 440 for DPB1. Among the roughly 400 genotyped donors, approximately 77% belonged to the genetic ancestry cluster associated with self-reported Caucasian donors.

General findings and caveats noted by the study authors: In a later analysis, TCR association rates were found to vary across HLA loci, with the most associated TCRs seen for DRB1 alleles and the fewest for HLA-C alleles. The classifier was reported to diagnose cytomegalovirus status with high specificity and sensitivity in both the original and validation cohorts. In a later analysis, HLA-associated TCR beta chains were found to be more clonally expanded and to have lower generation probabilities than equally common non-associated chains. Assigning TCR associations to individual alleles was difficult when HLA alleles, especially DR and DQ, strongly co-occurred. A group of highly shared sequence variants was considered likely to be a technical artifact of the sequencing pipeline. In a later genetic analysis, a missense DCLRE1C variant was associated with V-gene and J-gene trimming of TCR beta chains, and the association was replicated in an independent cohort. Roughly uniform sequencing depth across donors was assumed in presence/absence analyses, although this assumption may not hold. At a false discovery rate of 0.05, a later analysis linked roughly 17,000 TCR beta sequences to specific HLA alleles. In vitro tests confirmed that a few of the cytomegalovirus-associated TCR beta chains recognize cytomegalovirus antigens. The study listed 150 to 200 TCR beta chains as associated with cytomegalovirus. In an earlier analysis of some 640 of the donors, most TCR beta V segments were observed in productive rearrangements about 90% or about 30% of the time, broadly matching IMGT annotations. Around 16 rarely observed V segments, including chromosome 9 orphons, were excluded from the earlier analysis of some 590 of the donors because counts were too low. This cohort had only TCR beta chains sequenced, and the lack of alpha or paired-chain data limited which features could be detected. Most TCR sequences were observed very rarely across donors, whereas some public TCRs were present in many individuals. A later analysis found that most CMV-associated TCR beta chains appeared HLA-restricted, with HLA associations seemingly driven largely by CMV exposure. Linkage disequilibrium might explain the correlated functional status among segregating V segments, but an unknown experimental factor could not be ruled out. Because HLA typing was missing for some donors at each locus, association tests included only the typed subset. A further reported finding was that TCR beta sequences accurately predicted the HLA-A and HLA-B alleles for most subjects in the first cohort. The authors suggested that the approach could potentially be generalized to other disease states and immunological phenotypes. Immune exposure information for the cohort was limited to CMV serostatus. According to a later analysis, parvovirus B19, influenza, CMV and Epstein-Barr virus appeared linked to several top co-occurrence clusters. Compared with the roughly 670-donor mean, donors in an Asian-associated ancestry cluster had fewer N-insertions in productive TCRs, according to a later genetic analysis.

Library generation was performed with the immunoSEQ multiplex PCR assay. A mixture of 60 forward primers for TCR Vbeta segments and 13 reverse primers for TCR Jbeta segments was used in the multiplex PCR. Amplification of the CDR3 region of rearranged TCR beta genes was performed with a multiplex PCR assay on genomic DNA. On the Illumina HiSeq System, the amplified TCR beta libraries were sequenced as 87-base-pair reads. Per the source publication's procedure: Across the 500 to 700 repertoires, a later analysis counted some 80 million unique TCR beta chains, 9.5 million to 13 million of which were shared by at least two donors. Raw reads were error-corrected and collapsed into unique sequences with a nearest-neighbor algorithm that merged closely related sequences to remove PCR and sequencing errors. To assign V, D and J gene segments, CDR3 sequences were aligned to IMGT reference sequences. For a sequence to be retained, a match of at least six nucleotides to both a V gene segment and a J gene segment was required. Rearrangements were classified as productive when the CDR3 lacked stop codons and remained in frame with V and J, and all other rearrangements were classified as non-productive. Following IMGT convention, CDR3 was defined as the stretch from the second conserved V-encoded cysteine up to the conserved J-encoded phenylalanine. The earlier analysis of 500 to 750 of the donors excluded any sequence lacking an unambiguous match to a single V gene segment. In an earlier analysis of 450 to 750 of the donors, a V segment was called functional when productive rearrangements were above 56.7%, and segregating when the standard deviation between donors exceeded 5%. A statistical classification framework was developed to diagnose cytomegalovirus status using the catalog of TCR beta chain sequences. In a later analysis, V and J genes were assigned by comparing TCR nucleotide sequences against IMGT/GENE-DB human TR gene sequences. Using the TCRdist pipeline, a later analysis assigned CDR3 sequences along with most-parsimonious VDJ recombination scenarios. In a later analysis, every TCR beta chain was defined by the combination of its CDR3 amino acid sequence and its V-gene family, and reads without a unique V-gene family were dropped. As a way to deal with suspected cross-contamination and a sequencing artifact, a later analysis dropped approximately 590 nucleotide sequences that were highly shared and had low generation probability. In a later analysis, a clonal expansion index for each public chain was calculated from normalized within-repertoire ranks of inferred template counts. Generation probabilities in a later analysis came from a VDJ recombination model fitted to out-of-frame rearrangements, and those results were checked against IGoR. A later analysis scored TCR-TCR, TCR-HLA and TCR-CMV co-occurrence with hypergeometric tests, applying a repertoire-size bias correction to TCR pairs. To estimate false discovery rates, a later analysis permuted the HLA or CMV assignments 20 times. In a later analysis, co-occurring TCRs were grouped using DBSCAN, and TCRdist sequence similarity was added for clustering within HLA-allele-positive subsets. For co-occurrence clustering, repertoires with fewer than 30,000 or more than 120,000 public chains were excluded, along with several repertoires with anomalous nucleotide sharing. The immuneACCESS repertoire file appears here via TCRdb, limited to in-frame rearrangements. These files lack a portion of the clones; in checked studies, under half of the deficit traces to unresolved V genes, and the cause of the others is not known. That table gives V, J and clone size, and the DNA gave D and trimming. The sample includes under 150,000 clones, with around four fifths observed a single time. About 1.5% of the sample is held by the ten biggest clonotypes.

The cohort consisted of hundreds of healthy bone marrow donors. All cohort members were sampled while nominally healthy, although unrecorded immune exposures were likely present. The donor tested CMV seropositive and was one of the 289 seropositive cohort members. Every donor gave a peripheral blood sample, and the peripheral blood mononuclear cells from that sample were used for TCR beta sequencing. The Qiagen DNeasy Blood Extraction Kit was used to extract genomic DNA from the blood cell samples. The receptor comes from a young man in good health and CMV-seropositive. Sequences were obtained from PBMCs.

The nucleotide sequence is given as TGTGCCAGCAGCTTCCAGGGGGCAGGCAGCGAGCAGTACTTC. The encoded protein is CASSFQGAGSEQYF. This chain is built from TRBV5-6 and TRBJ2-7, with 8 bases in between that match TRBD1. The CDR3 starts with the cysteine, ends with the phenylalanine, and has 14 residues. The DNA shown is the 42-base CDR3, in frame from base 1. In the germline V gene, CDR1 corresponds to SGHDT and CDR2 to YYEEEE. Here V drops 2 bases and J drops 6 bases, and the junction holds 7 bases not matched to any gene.